One and the same sample provided the 13 T cell receptor beta chains below, sequenced in a study of shared clonotypes between healthy human individuals. Measured with immunoSEQ multiplex PCR; TCRdb has only the in-frame clones, and not every one. The sample lists about 2 million clones, about 95% occurring once. Naivety among CD8 cells was defined by CD45RO negativity and positive CCR7 selection, thereby excluding terminally differentiated effector memory CD45RA+ cells. Material for sequencing was naive CD8+ T cells sorted from blood. All receptors come from a man in his late teens or twenties in good health.

The V call is TRBV27, the J call TRBJ2-3; TRBD2 matches at 7 bases. The CDR3 extends over 13 amino acids. Germline V gives CDR1 MNHEY, CDR2 SMNVEV (reference sequence). The ends lost 6 bases at V and 7 bases at J; junction bases unmatched: 7. CDR3: CASRFPSGYTQYF. In DNA, the CDR3 is TGTGCCAGCAGATTCCCTAGCGGATATACGCAGTATTTT.

This clone was seen only once. V gene TRBV5-1 combines with J gene TRBJ2-4; possibly TRBD1 or TRBD2 for D (5 bases each). The CDR3 has 18 residues. V was shortened by 0 bases and J by 1 base, with 17 bases between the two germline ends. The germline gives CDR1 SGHRS, CDR2 YFSETQ. The CDR3 DNA is TGCGCCAGCAGCTTGGACGGGGCGCCCAATTTGGCCAAAAACATTCAGTACTTC. It codes for CASSLDGAPNLAKNIQYF.

Of note for this clone: At the DNA level, this CDR3 is encoded by other sequences in the same sample as well. The rearrangement joins TRBV27 to TRBJ2-7; D perhaps matches TRBD2 (6 bases). This CDR3 comprises 13 residues. Germline-derived CDR1 and CDR2 are MNHEY and SMNVEV (reference sequence). V gave up 3 bases and J gave up 5 bases, with 11 bases separating them. This CDR3 is CASSFREVDEQYF. The CDR3 DNA reads as TGTGCCAGCAGTTTTAGGGAGGTCGACGAGCAGTACTTC.

This chain connects TRBV4-1 to TRBJ2-7; D is ambiguous. This CDR3 has 16 residues. V gave up 5 bases and J gave up 3 bases, with 20 bases separating them. Germline-derived CDR1 and CDR2 are MGHRA and YSYEKL. In nucleotides, the CDR3 is TGCGCCAGCAGCTCTCATCCAGTCCACTTGGGCTACGAGCAGTACTTC. Its protein is CASSSHPVHLGYEQYF.

This sequence joins TRBV6-5 and TRBJ2-2, with D unresolved. V lost 2 bases, J lost 7 bases, and 5 bases lay in between. Germline CDR1 MNHEY, CDR2 SVGAGI. This CDR3 spans 12 amino acids. The CDR3 DNA reads as TGTGCCAGCAGTTACAGGAACGGGGAGCTGTTTTTT. Protein sequence: CASSYRNGELFF.

The chain uses TRBV11-2 and TRBJ2-1; possibly TRBD2 for D (5 bases). In germline, CDR1 is SGHAT, CDR2 FQNNGV. The CDR3 loop spans 13 amino acids. V lost 5 bases and J lost 12, with 17 bases in between. Here the CDR3 reads CASSPTGGESQFF. The CDR3 nucleotides read TGTGCCAGCAGCCCCACTGGTGGGGAGTCGCAGTTCTTC.

This clone was seen more than once but under ten times. The rearrangement uses TRBV9 and TRBJ1-2; D is unclear. Per the germline V gene, CDR1 is SGDLS and CDR2 is YYNGEE. The CDR3 consists of 12 residues. Between the trimmed V and J ends, which lost 4 bases and 6 bases, there was a span of 10 bases. CDR3 coding DNA: TGTGCCAGCAGCCAAGACTCTAATGGCTACACCTTC. This gives the protein CASSQDSNGYTF.

This sequence joins TRBV16 and TRBJ1-5, with 9 bases aligning to TRBD1. There are 14 residues in the CDR3. With 5 bases clipped from V and 4 bases from J, the junction kept 3 bases outside the gene matches. Germline V gene data show CDR1 as KGHSY and CDR2 as FQNENV. The CDR3 loop reads CASSVGTGNQPQHF. CDR3 DNA sequence: TGTGCCAGCAGCGTCGGGACAGGGAATCAGCCCCAGCATTTT.

Comment on this clone: The sample carries other DNA sequences with the same CDR3. The chain couples TRBV5-1 to TRBJ1-1; no reliable D call. The CDR3 is 13 amino acids. The V end lost 2 bases, the J end lost 1 base, and 6 bases lay between the germline ends. Germline V gene lookup returns CDR1 SGHRS and CDR2 YFSETQ. The CDR3 DNA reads TGCGCCAGCAGCTTCGAGGGGAACACTGAAGCTTTCTTT. Its protein is CASSFEGNTEAFF. Looking up the rest from reference TRBV5-1 and TRBJ1-1 gives the full variable domain: KAGVTQTPRYLIKTRGQQVTLSCSPISGHRSVSWYQQTPGQGLQFLFEYFSETQRNKGNFPGRFSGRQFSNSRSEMNVSTLELGDSALYLCASSFEGNTEAFFGQGTRLTVV.

V is TRBV5-1 and J is TRBJ2-5; D gene unclear. The CDR3 has 14 residues. Trimming left V 4 bases short and J 2 bases short, with 12 bases between. Germline-derived CDR1 and CDR2 are SGHRS and YFSETQ. CDR3 region: CASSPIGTQETQYF. In DNA, the CDR3 is TGCGCCAGCAGCCCAATCGGAACGCAAGAGACCCAGTACTTC. Based on the CDR3 plus reference TRBV5-1 and TRBJ2-5, the full variable domain is KAGVTQTPRYLIKTRGQQVTLSCSPISGHRSVSWYQQTPGQGLQFLFEYFSETQRNKGNFPGRFSGRQFSNSRSEMNVSTLELGDSALYLCASSPIGTQETQYFGPGTRLLVL.

This clone is a singleton in its sample. This sequence joins TRBV27 and TRBJ1-2, with D tentatively TRBD1 (6 bases). Looked up from germline, CDR1 is MNHEY and CDR2 is SMNVEV (reference sequence). There are 14 residues in the CDR3. V lost 6 bases, J lost 1 base, and 12 bases lay in between. The DNA of the CDR3 is TGTGCCAGCAGCCCTACAGGGTTTAACTATGGCTACACCTTC. Amino acids: CASSPTGFNYGYTF.

V gene TRBV29-1 combines with J gene TRBJ2-1; maybe TRBD2 (7 bases). With 0 bases removed from V and 3 bases from J, the gap between germline ends came to 12 bases. Looked up from germline, CDR1 is SQVTM and CDR2 is ANQGSEA. CDR3 length: 15 residues. The CDR3 nucleotides are TGCAGCGTTGAAGAGGGGGGGCGAGTCTACAATGAGCAGTTCTTC. This sequence encodes CSVEEGGRVYNEQFF.

The chain couples TRBV29-1 to TRBJ2-5, with 9 positions matching TRBD2. Germline V lookup: CDR1 SQVTM, CDR2 ANQGSEA. CDR3 length: 15 residues. V lost 7 bases to trimming and J lost 1 base; unmatched junction nucleotides: 10. The CDR3 spells CSARIAGDLQETQYF. The CDR3 nucleotides read TGCAGCGCACGAATAGCGGGAGATCTCCAAGAGACCCAGTACTTC.